This T cell receptor beta chain is from a study of Graves' ophthalmopathy and Graves' hyperthyroidism. Beta-chain TCR CDR3 regions were amplified from RNA transcripts. Second-round multiplex PCR followed a first-round RT-PCR using HTBI primers. TCRdb used MiXCR to reprocess the multiplex PCR reads, holding one entry per CDR3 protein. The repertoire holds about 370,000 distinct CDR3 sequences, with roughly 17% as singletons. This clonotype was detected ten times or more. CDR1 and CDR2 (germline): DFQATT, SNEGSKA (reference sequence). With V trimmed by 6 bases and J by 0 bases, 9 bases remained unmatched. This CDR3 spans 15 amino acids. Hyperthyroidism patients, all newly diagnosed, had under 2 months' duration and ages of 18 to 65. The evidence that diagnosis relied on was clinical symptoms, serum thyroxine, TRAb, thyroid ultrasound and orbital computed tomography.

This clonotype originated in an adult woman with stable Graves' hyperthyroidism. This rearrangement joins TRBV20-1 to TRBJ2-5, with 8 bases identical to TRBD1. The source material was peripheral blood. CDR3 region: CSAIYGQGHQETQYF. The DNA of the CDR3 is TGCAGTGCGATATACGGACAGGGTCACCAAGAGACCCAGTACTTC.